These 30 T cell receptor beta chains were all obtained from the same sample, sequenced in a study of cytomegalovirus exposure and HLA in healthy donors. 60 Vbeta and 13 Jbeta primers were used in PCR. Some clones are missing from TCRdb's copy, which holds only in-frame ones; the method was immunoSEQ multiplex PCR. The profile covers a few hundred thousand clones, with about 80% appearing a single time and about 2.5% taken by the ten largest. The sequencing sample was made of PBMCs. The origin of the receptors is a woman aged 55-70 years in good health and CMV-seropositive.

Only a few counts were recorded for this clone. This rearrangement joins TRBV5-1 to TRBJ2-2, with 8 positions matching TRBD2. The V gene's germline CDR1 is SGHRS and CDR2 YFSETQ. The CDR3 sequence is 17 residues long. V lost 5 bases to trimming and J lost 4 bases; unmatched junction nucleotides: 13. CDR3 protein: CASSSSLAVMGTGELFF. The CDR3 DNA follows: TGCGCCAGCAGTTCATCACTAGCGGTTATGGGCACCGGGGAGCTGTTTTTT.

In DNA, the CDR3 is TGCGCCAGCAGCAATCCCACGGGAGCAACCGGCGTGGACACCGGGGAGCTGTTTTTT. The encoded protein is CASSNPTGATGVDTGELFF. This chain joins TRBV4-1 and TRBJ2-2, with D tentatively TRBD2 (6 bases). Germline assignment: CDR1 MGHRA and CDR2 YSYEKL. V lost 5 bases, J lost 3 bases, and 25 bases lay in between. This CDR3 is 19 amino acids long.

This chain connects TRBV28 to TRBJ1-1; 8 nucleotides align to TRBD1. The J segment lost 5 bases and the V segment lost 5 bases, leaving 10 bases of the junction unmatched. The CDR3 totals 15 residues. CDR1 is MDHEN and CDR2 is SYDVKM in the germline V gene. The CDR3 protein is CASSPRTGRWTEAFF. CDR3 sequence (DNA): TGTGCCAGCAGTCCGCGGACAGGGAGGTGGACTGAAGCTTTCTTT.

V is TRBV7-3 and J is TRBJ2-1; D is uncertain. This CDR3 spans 13 amino acids. Germline V gene sequence: CDR1 SGHTA, CDR2 FQGTGA. Trimming cost V 4 bases and J 3 bases, with 7 bases left between them. For the CDR3, the DNA is TGTGCCAGCAGCTCCCCCTACTACAATGAGCAGTTCTTC. This gives the protein CASSSPYYNEQFF.

The chain uses TRBV7-3 and TRBJ2-1; 12 bases match TRBD2. Germline V gives CDR1 SGHTA, CDR2 FQGTGA. The trim removed 4 bases at V and 4 bases at J, leaving 2 bases unmatched. The CDR3 sequence is 15 residues long. The CDR3 nucleotides are TGTGCCAGCAGCTACCTAGCGGGGGGGTACAATGAGCAGTTCTTC. Its protein is CASSYLAGGYNEQFF.

J is TRBJ2-1 and V is TRBV6-6; 8 bases line up with TRBD2. This CDR3 spans 16 amino acids. The J segment lost 4 bases and the V segment lost 7 bases, leaving 12 bases of the junction unmatched. Germline loops: CDR1 MNHNY, CDR2 SVGAGI (reference sequence). CDR3 sequence (DNA): TGTGCCAGCACGGTCCTCGGCGGGGGGTTGTACAATGAGCAGTTCTTC. Translation gives CASTVLGGGLYNEQFF.

The chain recombines TRBV5-6 with TRBJ1-1; D gene ambiguous. The CDR3 totals 13 residues. Looked up from germline, CDR1 is SGHDT and CDR2 is YYEEEE. V was pared by 2 bases and J by 3 bases, with 8 bases between. The CDR3 DNA reads TGTGCCAGCAGCTTTATTGCGCACACTGAAGCTTTCTTT. Amino acid sequence: CASSFIAHTEAFF.

The sample holds a few counts of this clone. This sequence joins TRBV6-1 and TRBJ1-3; 8 positions agree with TRBD1. V lost 4 bases to trimming and J lost 4 bases; unmatched junction nucleotides: 3. This CDR3 region has 14 residues. Germline V CDR1 and CDR2: MNHNS, SASEGT. The CDR3 DNA is TGTGCCAGCAGTGCCCGGGACAGGGGAAACACCATATATTTT. This gives the protein CASSARDRGNTIYF.

The DNA for the CDR3 is TGTGCCAGCAGCTTAGGGGGACAGAGGGAGTTCTTC. It translates to CASSLGGQREFF. The chain links TRBV7-2 to TRBJ2-1; 7 bases map to TRBD1. The CDR3 covers 12 residues. With V trimmed by 1 base and J by 14 bases, 5 bases remained unmatched. Per the germline V gene, CDR1 is SGHTA and CDR2 is FQGNSA.

This chain uses TRBV4-1 with TRBJ1-1, with unresolved D. The CDR3 contains 13 residues. Germline lookup yields CDR1 MGHRA and CDR2 YSYEKL. Trimming shortened V by 3 bases and J by 6 bases, and 11 bases separated the two germline ends. This chain's CDR3 is CASSQGVISEAFF. For the CDR3, the DNA is TGCGCCAGCAGCCAGGGCGTAATCTCTGAAGCTTTCTTT.

V is TRBV5-4 and J is TRBJ2-5; 14 bases match TRBD2. The CDR3 has 19 residues. The germline V gene has CDR1 SGHNT and CDR2 YYREEE (reference sequence). V dropped 5 bases and J dropped 1; count of bases not matched to a gene: 13. The CDR3 region is CASSRMTGTSGSSQETQYF. The CDR3 DNA is TGTGCCAGCAGTAGGATGACCGGGACTAGCGGGAGTTCCCAAGAGACCCAGTACTTC. Complete variable domain (other parts from reference TRBV5-4 and TRBJ2-5): ETGVTQSPTHLIKTRGQQVTLRCSSQSGHNTVSWYQQALGQGPQFIFQYYREEENGRGNFPPRFSGLQFPNYSSELNVNALELDDSALYLCASSRMTGTSGSSQETQYFGPGTRLLVL.

This clone was picked up one time. This sequence joins TRBV5-6 and TRBJ1-2; D is ambiguous. Trimming stripped 3 bases from V and 6 bases from J, with 12 bases between. This CDR3 region has 13 residues. Per germline, CDR1 SGHDT and CDR2 YYEEEE. The CDR3 sequence: CASSSWAWDGYTF. The CDR3 DNA follows: TGTGCCAGCAGCTCCTGGGCGTGGGATGGCTACACCTTC.

This clone has just a few counts. The chain is built from TRBV27 and TRBJ2-5; no reliable D call. V was clipped by 7 bases and J by 7 bases, with 10 bases between them. The CDR3 consists of 11 residues. The germline V gene has CDR1 MNHEY and CDR2 SMNVEV (reference sequence). CDR3 coding DNA: TGTGCCAGCACCGACTTTCGGACCCAGTACTTC. Translated, it gives CASTDFRTQYF.

The chain couples TRBV20-1 to TRBJ2-4; D is uncertain. The V end lost 0 bases, the J end lost 8 bases, and 5 bases lay between the germline ends. CDR1 DFQATT and CDR2 SNEGSKA come from the germline V gene (reference sequence). The CDR3 runs to 11 residues. CDR3 nucleotide sequence: TGCAGTGCTAGAGATCGGGACATTCAGTACTTC. Its protein product is CSARDRDIQYF.

This sequence joins TRBV18 and TRBJ2-3; a possible D gene is TRBD1 (6 bases). Germline-derived CDR1 and CDR2 are KGHSH and LQKENI. Trimming removed 0 bases at V and 0 bases at J, with 7 bases between. The CDR3 covers 15 residues. The CDR3 is CASSPPQGSTDTQYF. The CDR3 DNA reads as TGTGCCAGCTCACCACCCCAGGGGAGCACAGATACGCAGTATTTT.

The chain joins TRBV11-2 to TRBJ2-1, with D possibly matching TRBD2 (5 bases). The CDR3 has 13 residues. Germline CDR1 and CDR2: SGHAT and FQNNGV. Trimming cost V 2 bases and J 8 bases, with 10 bases left between them. CDR3 nucleotides: TGTGCCAGCAGCTTAAATCTCGGGGATGAGCAGTTCTTC. Amino acids: CASSLNLGDEQFF.

This clone was counted between two and nine times. V gene TRBV5-1 combines with J gene TRBJ1-2; D gene unclear. CDR1 SGHRS and CDR2 YFSETQ come from the germline V gene. Trimming removed 4 bases at V and 4 bases at J, with 17 bases between. The CDR3 is made up of 15 amino acids. CDR3 residues: CASSPLRERTYGYTF. CDR3 DNA: TGCGCCAGCAGCCCTCTGAGGGAGAGGACCTATGGCTACACCTTC.

The CDR3 reads CASSEVAGRQETQYF. CDR3 coding DNA: TGTGCCAGCAGTGAAGTGGCAGGGAGGCAAGAGACCCAGTACTTC. V is TRBV2 and J is TRBJ2-5, with D possibly TRBD2 on 6 matching bases. The V gene's germline CDR1 is SNHLY and CDR2 FYNNEI. The V and J ends lost 1 base and 2 bases respectively, with 11 bases between them. This CDR3 contains 15 residues.

In DNA form, the CDR3 reads TGTGCCAGCAGTGATGTCCCGAGAGGGGGCGCGTTCACCGGGGAGCTGTTTTTT. It specifies CASSDVPRGGAFTGELFF. The J gene is TRBJ2-2, the V gene TRBV25-1, with 7 bases lining up with TRBD1. Germline lookup yields CDR1 MGHDK and CDR2 SYGVNS. CDR3 length equals 18 residues. V was clipped by 3 bases and J by 4 bases; unmatched bases: 14.

CDR3 sequence (DNA): TGTGCCAGCAGCTTAGCGTCGCAGGGAGGTAATTCACCCCTCCACTTT. Translated: CASSLASQGGNSPLHF. V and J are TRBV7-9 and TRBJ1-6; perhaps TRBD1 as D (5 bases). Germline V lookup: CDR1 SEHNR, CDR2 FQNEAQ (reference sequence). This CDR3 is built from 16 residues. The V gene lost 0 bases and the J gene lost 6 bases, with 12 bases spanning the gap.

This clone was detected once. This sequence joins TRBV5-6 and TRBJ1-2; D gene uncertain. This CDR3 is built from 14 residues. Trimming shortened V by 1 base and J by 2 bases, and 9 bases separated the two germline ends. Germline V gives CDR1 SGHDT, CDR2 YYEEEE. CDR3 DNA: TGTGCCAGCAGCTTGCTAGCGCTGAACTATGGCTACACCTTC. Its translation: CASSLLALNYGYTF. The whole variable domain, remainder taken from reference TRBV5-6 and TRBJ1-2, is DAGVTQSPTHLIKTRGQQVTLRCSPKSGHDTVSWYQQALGQGPQFIFQYYEEEERQRGNFPDRFSGHQFPNYSSELNVNALLLGDSALYLCASSLLALNYGYTFGSGTRLTVV.

The gene calls are TRBV28 and TRBJ1-2, with D perhaps TRBD1 (5 bases). The germline CDR1 and CDR2 sequences are MDHEN and SYDVKM. CDR3 size: 12 residues. V was pared by 4 bases and J by 7 bases, with 10 bases between. The CDR3 region is CASSSGVLGYTF. CDR3 in DNA: TGTGCCAGCAGTTCGGGGGTTCTTGGCTACACCTTC.

CDR3 sequence reads: CASSGGTAPIMAFF. CDR3 DNA: TGTGCCAGCAGCGGGGGGACAGCCCCTATTATGGCTTTCTTT. The chain uses TRBV9 and TRBJ1-1; 7 nucleotides line up with TRBD1. Germline-derived CDR1 and CDR2 are SGDLS and YYNGEE. V lost 3 bases and J lost 11; bases outside the gene matches: 13. The CDR3 covers 14 residues.

This chain joins TRBV28 and TRBJ1-5, with 7 bases aligning to TRBD1. With 5 bases clipped from V and 9 bases from J, the junction kept 19 bases outside the gene matches. Germline CDR1 and CDR2: MDHEN and SYDVKM. CDR3 length equals 17 residues. CDR3 in amino acids: CASSKPSGQPYKGPQHF. CDR3 DNA: TGTGCCAGCAGTAAACCCTCGGGACAGCCCTACAAGGGGCCCCAGCATTTT. Full variable domain (outside the CDR3, taken from reference TRBV28 and TRBJ1-5): DVKVTQSSRYLVKRTGEKVFLECVQDMDHENMFWYRQDPGLGLRLIYFSYDVKMKEKGDIPEGYSVSREKKERFSLILESASTNQTSMYLCASSKPSGQPYKGPQHFGDGTRLSIL.

This chain links TRBV29-1 with TRBJ2-5; 9 bases are shared with TRBD2. There are 13 residues in the CDR3. J lost 3 bases, V lost 4 bases, and 3 bases had no gene match. The germline gives CDR1 SQVTM, CDR2 ANQGSEA. CDR3 region: CSVVVAGEETQYF. CDR3 coding DNA: TGCAGCGTTGTGGTAGCGGGGGAAGAGACCCAGTACTTC.

This rearrangement joins TRBV27 to TRBJ1-2, with 9 bases fitting TRBD1. The CDR3 contains 15 residues. Trimming took 2 bases from V and 3 from J; bases not matched to a gene: 4. Germline CDR1 is MNHEY and CDR2 is SMNVEV (reference sequence). This chain's CDR3 is CASSLAGTGHYGYTF. In DNA, the CDR3 is TGTGCCAGCAGTTTAGCCGGGACAGGGCACTATGGCTACACCTTC.

This clone was found a few times. V usage is TRBV29-1 and J usage is TRBJ2-5; perhaps TRBD1 as D (6 bases). The germline V gene encodes CDR1 SQVTM and CDR2 ANQGSEA. The V end was cut by 5 bases, the J end by 3 bases, with 10 bases between. The CDR3 runs to 12 residues. CDR3 DNA sequence: TGCAGCGTTCGACAGGAAAAAGAGACCCAGTACTTC. It translates to CSVRQEKETQYF.

The genes are TRBV30 and TRBJ1-1, with no clear D. Between the trimmed V and J ends, which lost 4 bases and 1 base, there was a span of 13 bases. CDR3 length: 14 residues. Germline-derived CDR1 and CDR2 are GTSNPN and SVGIG (reference sequence). CDR3 sequence: CAWTSNAGNTEAFF. In DNA, the CDR3 is TGTGCCTGGACCTCAAATGCGGGGAACACTGAAGCTTTCTTT.

The chain joins TRBV5-1 to TRBJ2-7; D call uncertain. This CDR3 region has 15 residues. The ends were cut back, 0 bases at V and 2 bases at J, with 12 bases in the middle. The V gene's germline CDR1 is SGHRS and CDR2 YFSETQ. The CDR3 DNA reads as TGCGCCAGCAGCTTGGTGTCCCAGCGAACCTACGAGCAGTACTTC. The encoded protein is CASSLVSQRTYEQYF.

The rearrangement uses TRBV6-5 and TRBJ1-1, with D perhaps TRBD1 (6 bases). Germline assignment: CDR1 MNHEY and CDR2 SVGAGI. Trimming cost V 7 bases and J 1 base, with 13 bases left between them. This CDR3 region has 14 residues. The CDR3 sequence: CASTPSGANTEAFF. CDR3 in DNA: TGTGCCAGCACTCCTTCAGGGGCGAACACTGAAGCTTTCTTT.